This paragraph reports one T cell receptor beta chain. The antigen is unknown. The data were obtained in a study of T cell responses to AZD1222 COVID-19 vaccine. Study-wide findings and caveats: In all cases, repertoires were sampled only after the peak T cell response. Spike-specific TCR breadth rose after two AZD1222 doses, and depth rose as well. Regions left unmutated in variants are reportedly the target of nearly half of spike-specific TCRs. Clonal diversity was possibly underestimated; the donors were predominantly white British and more often female.

There are 14 residues in the CDR3. Germline CDR1 and CDR2: LNHDA and SQIVND (reference sequence). V gave up 3 bases and J gave up 4 bases, with 12 bases separating them. TCRdb keeps only in-frame clones here, not all; method: immunoSEQ multiplex PCR. This sample has approximately 130,000 clones, with roughly 85% found just once. The clonotype comes from an adult who received the MenACWY meningococcal vaccine as a control. V usage is TRBV19 and J usage is TRBJ1-2; D perhaps matches TRBD1 (5 bases). This material consisted of peripheral blood, taken 28 days after the second dose of the MenACWY control vaccine. CDR3 DNA sequence: TGTGCCAGTAGTATCGGCGGGACCGGCTATGGCTACACCTTC. Its protein product is CASSIGGTGYGYTF.